Below, 26 T cell receptor beta chains from the same sample are listed, as sequenced in a study of identical twins. TCRdb re-analysed the 5' RACE reads in MiXCR, keeping a single row per CDR3 protein. Here the sample spans roughly 630,000 distinct CDR3 sequences, under 8.5% being singletons. This sample was also put to use in a study of yellow fever vaccine responses in identical twins.

Sequenced input: PBMCs. The receptors were gathered from a woman aged 18-35 years in good health.

This clonotype showed up many times. The rearrangement joins TRBV6-1 to TRBJ2-2; TRBD2 matches at 7 bases. This CDR3 has 17 amino acids. V lost 6 bases to trimming and J lost 4 bases; unmatched junction nucleotides: 14. CDR1 and CDR2 (germline): MNHNS, SASEGT. The CDR3 sequence is CASSPRPGGVGTGELFF. In nucleotides, the CDR3 is TGTGCCAGCAGCCCCCGCCCGGGGGGTGTTGGCACCGGGGAGCTGTTTTTT.

CDR3 DNA sequence: TGTGCCAGCCAAATAGCGGGAGGTTCGAACAATGAGCAGTTCTTC. Amino acid sequence: CASQIAGGSNNEQFF. V is TRBV2 and J is TRBJ2-1, with TRBD2 matching 10 bases. The CDR3 extends over 15 amino acids. V shed 8 bases and J 5 bases; nucleotides not matched to a gene: 9. CDR1 is SNHLY and CDR2 is FYNNEI in the germline V gene.

The table lists this clonotype with many counts. This sequence joins TRBV20-1 and TRBJ1-2; D is ambiguous. V was pared by 0 bases and J by 4 bases, with 12 bases between. CDR3 length: 14 residues. Germline assignment: CDR1 DFQATT and CDR2 SNEGSKA (reference sequence). DNA of the CDR3: TGCAGTGCTAGAGATCGGCGGGCCCGCTATGGCTACACCTTC. Encoded protein: CSARDRRARYGYTF.

This clonotype was detected ten times or more. The chain employs TRBV27 and TRBJ1-2, with D maybe TRBD1 (6 bases). The length of the CDR3 is 18 residues. Looked up from germline, CDR1 is MNHEY and CDR2 is SMNVEV (reference sequence). Trimming cost V 0 bases and J 8 bases, with 25 bases left between them. The CDR3 DNA sequence: TGTGCCAGCAGTTTATCGCGCGGGGGCCTGGGCGAATATGACGGCTACACCTTC. Translation gives CASSLSRGGLGEYDGYTF.

The sample holds a few counts of this clonotype. The chain has TRBV6-5 and TRBJ2-7; 7 nucleotides line up with TRBD1. Germline assignment: CDR1 MNHEY and CDR2 SVGAGI. V dropped 0 bases and J dropped 6; count of bases not matched to a gene: 2. The CDR3 runs to 13 residues. The CDR3 coding sequence is TGTGCCAGCAGTTACTCACAGGGGTTCGAGCAGTACGTC. As protein: CASSYSQGFEQYV.

The V and J genes are TRBV4-2 and TRBJ2-3, with D perhaps matching TRBD1 or TRBD2 (5 bases each). Germline-derived CDR1 and CDR2 are LGHNA and YNFKEQ. The CDR3 loop spans 16 amino acids. Trimming cost V 0 bases and J 5 bases, with 15 bases left between them. This CDR3 is CASSQEARSGGDTQYF. The CDR3 DNA reads as TGTGCCAGCAGCCAAGAAGCCCGCTCTGGGGGAGATACGCAGTATTTT.

This clonotype has a count of ten or more. The gene calls are TRBV5-1 and TRBJ2-4; no clear D gene. Germline CDR1 reads SGHRS; CDR2 reads YFSETQ. The CDR3 runs to 16 residues. Trimming removed 0 bases at V and 4 bases at J, with 14 bases between. In DNA form, the CDR3 reads TGCGCCAGCAGCTTGGACGGCCGGTGGGGTAAAAACATTCAGTACTTC. It specifies CASSLDGRWGKNIQYF.

This clonotype was found many times. This chain connects TRBV5-1 to TRBJ2-1, with 7 bases aligning to TRBD2. The CDR3 loop spans 14 amino acids. Per germline, CDR1 SGHRS and CDR2 YFSETQ. V lost 2 bases to trimming and J lost 8 bases; unmatched junction nucleotides: 7. CDR3 sequence reads: CASSFGLESDEQFF. CDR3 DNA sequence: TGCGCCAGCAGCTTTGGACTAGAGTCGGATGAGCAGTTCTTC.

This clonotype was counted between two and nine times. CDR3 loop: CATSSANEKLFF. The CDR3 DNA sequence: TGTGCCACCAGCAGCGCTAATGAAAAACTGTTTTTT. The chain employs TRBV15 and TRBJ1-4; D uncertain. The CDR3 totals 12 residues. The V end lost 3 bases, the J end lost 3 bases, and 2 bases lay between the germline ends. Germline-derived CDR1 and CDR2 are LNHNV and YYDKDF (reference sequence). Drawing the rest from reference TRBV15 and TRBJ1-4, the complete variable domain is DAMVIQNPRYQVTQFGKPVTLSCSQTLNHNVMYWYQQKSSQAPKLLFHYYDKDFNNEADTPDNFQSRRPNTSFCFLDIRSPGLGDTAMYLCATSSANEKLFFGSGTQLSVL.

The chain couples TRBV24-1 to TRBJ2-5; a possible D gene is TRBD2 (5 bases). This CDR3 comprises 16 residues. Trimming stripped 4 bases from V and 3 bases from J, with 17 bases between. Per germline, CDR1 KGHDR and CDR2 SFDVKD. The CDR3 sequence is CATSESGIRREETQYF. The DNA for the CDR3 is TGTGCCACCAGTGAGAGCGGAATCCGGAGAGAAGAGACCCAGTACTTC.

The chain joins TRBV18 to TRBJ1-1; tentatively, D is TRBD1 (6 bases). Germline V CDR1 and CDR2: KGHSH, LQKENI. The V and J ends lost 2 bases and 7 bases respectively, with 14 bases between them. The CDR3 extends over 14 amino acids. The CDR3 region has the DNA TGTGCCAGCTCACCAAGCGGGGGCGTGGGTGAAGCTTTCTTT. This gives the protein CASSPSGGVGEAFF. Full variable domain (outside the CDR3, taken from reference TRBV18 and TRBJ1-1): NAGVMQNPRHLVRRRGQEARLRCSPMKGHSHVYWYRQLPEEGLKFMVYLQKENIIDESGMPKERFSAEFPKEGPSILRIQQVVRGDSAAYFCASSPSGGVGEAFFGQGTRLTVV.

This CDR3 is CASSRGFKTYEQYV. The CDR3 coding sequence is TGTGCCAGCAGCCGCGGTTTCAAGACCTACGAGCAGTACGTC. The chain recombines TRBV6-2 or TRBV6-3 with TRBJ2-7; no firm D call. Germline CDR1 MNHEY, CDR2 SVGEGT. This CDR3 is built from 14 residues. V was pared by 6 bases and J by 2 bases, with 14 bases between.

This clonotype has ten or more counts. This chain links TRBV2 with TRBJ1-2; D not resolved. Per germline, CDR1 SNHLY and CDR2 FYNNEI. There are 14 residues in the CDR3. The germline V and J ends were trimmed by 4 bases and 6 bases, with 15 bases remaining between them. The CDR3 reads CASSGADGIHGYTF. The CDR3 DNA follows: TGTGCCAGCAGTGGGGCAGACGGAATACATGGCTACACCTTC.

The V and J genes are TRBV2 and TRBJ2-7; a possible D gene is TRBD1 (6 bases). Germline CDR1 is SNHLY and CDR2 is FYNNEI. The CDR3 has 11 amino acids. The CDR3 here is CASTSWNRAWV. The CDR3 DNA follows: TGTGCCAGCACGTCGTGGAACAGGGCGTGGGTC.

The rearrangement joins TRBV6-1 to TRBJ2-2, with D perhaps matching TRBD2 (6 bases). Trimming took 8 bases from V and 3 from J, leaving 16 bases between them. The CDR3 is made up of 15 amino acids. Germline V gene data show CDR1 as MNHNS and CDR2 as SASEGT. CDR3 residues: CASPGVFRDTGELFF. Written as DNA, the CDR3 is TGTGCCAGCCCGGGAGTTTTCCGAGACACCGGGGAGCTGTTTTTT.

This clonotype has only a few counts. The V call is TRBV24-1, the J call TRBJ1-5; 8 bases match TRBD1. The CDR3 loop spans 13 amino acids. Per germline, CDR1 KGHDR and CDR2 SFDVKD. V was pared by 5 bases and J by 7 bases, with 3 bases of the junction left unmatched. CDR3 sequence reads: CATSVTGDQPQHF. CDR3 DNA: TGTGCCACCAGTGTGACAGGGGACCAGCCCCAGCATTTT.

This clonotype was counted at least ten times. V gene TRBV20-1 combines with J gene TRBJ1-1; D might be TRBD1 (6 bases). V lost 4 bases and J 7 bases, leaving 16 bases between the germline ends. The germline V gene has CDR1 DFQATT and CDR2 SNEGSKA (reference sequence). The CDR3 length is 13 residues. The chain's CDR3 is CSATFAGVNEAFF. The CDR3 region has the DNA TGCAGTGCTACGTTTGCAGGGGTCAATGAAGCTTTCTTT.

In this sample, this clonotype turned up many times. V is TRBV24-1 and J is TRBJ1-1, with a tentative D call TRBD1 (6 bases). This CDR3 region has 13 residues. The germline V and J ends were trimmed by 10 bases and 0 bases, with 11 bases remaining between them. From germline, CDR1 is KGHDR and CDR2 SFDVKD. CDR3 sequence: CATADRMNTEAFF. In DNA form, the CDR3 reads TGTGCCACGGCGGACAGAATGAACACTGAAGCTTTCTTT.

This clonotype appeared many times. The chain uses TRBV28 and TRBJ2-2, with a possible D match to TRBD1 (6 bases). CDR1 and CDR2 from the germline V gene are MDHEN and SYDVKM. V lost 6 bases and J lost 5, with 16 bases in between. The CDR3 loop spans 15 amino acids. The CDR3 protein is CASRTGQTSTGELFF. In DNA form, the CDR3 reads TGTGCCAGCAGGACTGGACAGACCTCGACCGGGGAGCTGTTTTTT.

Points on this clonotype: This may come from a read error, since a much larger clone is one base off. The chain is built from TRBV5-1 and TRBJ2-3, with TRBD2 identical over 9 bases. This CDR3 is built from 19 residues. Germline-derived CDR1 and CDR2 are SGHRS and YFSETQ. The CDR3 nucleotides read TGCGCCAGCAGCTTCGTAGGGCTCGGCGGGGGGGTCCGCACAGATACGCAGTGTTTT. It translates to CASSFVGLGGGVRTDTQCF.

This rearrangement joins TRBV5-1 to TRBJ2-1, with 9 bases matching TRBD2. V gave up 4 bases and J gave up 5 bases; unmatched junction bases: 7. This CDR3 is built from 15 residues. The germline V gene encodes CDR1 SGHRS and CDR2 YFSETQ. CDR3 amino acids: CASSAGLASDNEQFF. The CDR3 coding sequence is TGCGCCAGCAGCGCCGGACTAGCGAGCGACAATGAGCAGTTCTTC.

This clonotype was seen a few times. The chain has TRBV7-2 and TRBJ1-1; 8 positions agree with TRBD1. Germline V gene lookup returns CDR1 SGHTA and CDR2 FQGNSA. The CDR3 totals 14 residues. J was trimmed by 8 bases and V by 5 bases; bases with no gene match: 10. The CDR3 nucleotides read TGTGCCAGCAGCCCTAGGACAGGACAGGGAGAAGCTTTCTTT. Its protein product is CASSPRTGQGEAFF.

This sequence joins TRBV4-1 and TRBJ2-3; either TRBD1 or TRBD2 may supply D (5 bases each). This CDR3 is 15 amino acids long. The germline V gene encodes CDR1 MGHRA and CDR2 YSYEKL. The V gene lost 1 base and the J gene lost 3 bases, with 11 bases spanning the gap. The CDR3 DNA follows: TGCGCCAGCAGCCAAGCGGGACGGAAAACAGATACGCAGTATTTT. Protein sequence: CASSQAGRKTDTQYF.

This clonotype was seen many times. In nucleotides, the CDR3 is TGTGCCAGCAAGATGCGGGGGCTAAACAATGAGCAGTTCTTC. It encodes CASKMRGLNNEQFF. The V and J genes are TRBV7-8 and TRBJ2-1; D is perhaps TRBD2 (7 bases). Per germline, CDR1 SGHVS and CDR2 FQNEAQ. The ends were cut back, 7 bases at V and 5 bases at J, with 15 bases in the middle. CDR3 length: 14 residues.

The chain carries TRBV28 and TRBJ2-2; tentative D call: TRBD2 (7 bases). This CDR3 contains 16 residues. V lost 5 bases and J 3 bases, leaving 16 bases between the germline ends. Germline loops: CDR1 MDHEN, CDR2 SYDVKM. CDR3 amino acids: CASSPRGGWDTGELFF. The CDR3 coding sequence is TGTGCCAGCAGTCCCCGCGGGGGCTGGGACACCGGGGAGCTGTTTTTT.

CDR3 sequence (DNA): TGCGCCAGCAGCGCGGGAGAGGGGTCCCGCACAGATACGCAGTATTTT. This gives the protein CASSAGEGSRTDTQYF. The V gene is TRBV4-1, the J gene TRBJ2-3; 7 nucleotides agree with TRBD2. This CDR3 is built from 16 residues. J was trimmed by 1 base and V by 5 bases; bases with no gene match: 9. Germline CDR1 reads MGHRA; CDR2 reads YSYEKL.